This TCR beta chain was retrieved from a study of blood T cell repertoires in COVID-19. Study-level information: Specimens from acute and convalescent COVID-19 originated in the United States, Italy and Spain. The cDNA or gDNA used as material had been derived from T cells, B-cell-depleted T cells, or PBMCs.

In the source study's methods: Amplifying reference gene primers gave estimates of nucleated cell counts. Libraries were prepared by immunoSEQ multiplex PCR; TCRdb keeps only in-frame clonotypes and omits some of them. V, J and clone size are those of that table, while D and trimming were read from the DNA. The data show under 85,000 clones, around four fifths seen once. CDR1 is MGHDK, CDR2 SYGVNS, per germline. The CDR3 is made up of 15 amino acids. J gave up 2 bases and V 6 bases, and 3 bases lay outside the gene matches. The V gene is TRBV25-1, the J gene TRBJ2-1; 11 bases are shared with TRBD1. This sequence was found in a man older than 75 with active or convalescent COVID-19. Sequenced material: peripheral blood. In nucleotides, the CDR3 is TGTGCCAGCAGCGAGGACAGGGGGCCCTACAATGAGCAGTTCTTC. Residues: CASSEDRGPYNEQFF.